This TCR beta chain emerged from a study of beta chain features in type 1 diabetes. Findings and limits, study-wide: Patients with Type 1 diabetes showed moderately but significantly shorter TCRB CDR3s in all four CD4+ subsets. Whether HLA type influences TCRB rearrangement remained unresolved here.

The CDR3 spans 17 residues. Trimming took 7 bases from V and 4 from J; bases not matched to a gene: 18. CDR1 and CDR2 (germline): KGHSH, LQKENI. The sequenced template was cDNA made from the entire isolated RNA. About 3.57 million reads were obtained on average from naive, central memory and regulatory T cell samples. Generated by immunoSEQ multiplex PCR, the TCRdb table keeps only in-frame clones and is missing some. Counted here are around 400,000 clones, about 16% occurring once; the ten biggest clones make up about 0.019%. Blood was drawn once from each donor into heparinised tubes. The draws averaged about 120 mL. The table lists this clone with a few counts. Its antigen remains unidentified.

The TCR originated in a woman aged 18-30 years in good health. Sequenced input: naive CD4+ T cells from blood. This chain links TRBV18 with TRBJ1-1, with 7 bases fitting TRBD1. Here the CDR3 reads CASYGPGQPSLGTEAFF. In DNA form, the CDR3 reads TGTGCCAGCTACGGACCGGGACAGCCTTCACTTGGCACTGAAGCTTTCTTT.